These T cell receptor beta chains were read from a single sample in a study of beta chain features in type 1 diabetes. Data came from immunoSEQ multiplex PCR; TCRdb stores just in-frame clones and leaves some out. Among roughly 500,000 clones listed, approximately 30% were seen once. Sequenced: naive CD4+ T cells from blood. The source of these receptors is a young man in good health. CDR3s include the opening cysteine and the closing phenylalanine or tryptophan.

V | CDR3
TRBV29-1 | CSVERGPRNTGELFF
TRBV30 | CAWSRRGGGEQYF
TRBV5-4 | CASSLRRLNSGANVLTF
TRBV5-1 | CASRRNAGVAQETQYF
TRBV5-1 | CASSLSASGSLQETQYF
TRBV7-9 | CASSYGETQYF
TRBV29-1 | CSVGDRDPYNEQFF
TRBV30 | CAWKRVTDTQYF
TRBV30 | CAWKAGSTEAFF
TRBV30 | CAWSQGISNTGELFF
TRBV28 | CASSFVLAGSGKPYF
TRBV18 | CASSPGLQETQYF
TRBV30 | CAWSTGQGVGYGYTF
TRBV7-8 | CASSPLQGAVEQFF
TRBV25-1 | CASSDDRGQSYEQYF
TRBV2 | CASSEARGLEAQYF
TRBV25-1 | CASSELETSSYNEQFF
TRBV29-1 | CSVEWTRDTQYF
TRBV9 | CASSTRETQYF
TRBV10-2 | CASRVAGETQYF
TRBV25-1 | CATSAAGEYEQYF
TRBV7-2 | CASSPPGLAGGLETQYF
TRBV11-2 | CASSFQTATEAFF
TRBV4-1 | CASSLGLRTGELFF
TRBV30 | CAWSASGANVLTF
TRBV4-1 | CASSQGQPGRETQYF
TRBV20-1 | CSAPLYNEQFF